This TCR beta chain comes out of a study of CD8+ T cells in alopecia areata. Study background: Patients took tofacitinib for 6 to 18 months, followed by 6 drug-free months.

The authors extracted RNA and reverse transcribed it into cDNA as the sequencing template. Data came from immunoSEQ multiplex PCR; TCRdb stores just in-frame clones and leaves some out. The sample shows under 300,000 clones, under 80% of them seen only once. The material sequenced was CD4+ T cells sorted from blood, taken at week 0. The TCR sequence derives from a human donor with alopecia areata.

CDR3 nucleotides: TGCGCCAGCAGCTTAAGGGACGGCTACGAGCAGTACTTC. This translates into CASSLRDGYEQYF. The chain employs TRBV4-1 and TRBJ2-7; possibly TRBD1 or TRBD2 for D (5 bases each). The CDR3 covers 13 residues. Per germline, CDR1 MGHRA and CDR2 YSYEKL. The V end lost 5 bases, the J end lost 3 bases, and 11 bases lay between the germline ends.